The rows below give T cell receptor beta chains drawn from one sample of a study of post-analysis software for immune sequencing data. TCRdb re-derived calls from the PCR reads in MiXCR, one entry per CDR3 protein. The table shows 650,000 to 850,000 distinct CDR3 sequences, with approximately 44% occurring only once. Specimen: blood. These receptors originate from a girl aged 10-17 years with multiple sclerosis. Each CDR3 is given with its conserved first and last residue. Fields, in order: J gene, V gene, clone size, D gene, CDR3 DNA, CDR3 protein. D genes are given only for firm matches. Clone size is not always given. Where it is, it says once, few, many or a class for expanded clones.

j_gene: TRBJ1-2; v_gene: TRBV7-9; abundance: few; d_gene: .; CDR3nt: TGTGCCAGCAGCCCGGACGGGGCTTCTAACTATGGCTACACCTTC; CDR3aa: CASSPDGASNYGYTF
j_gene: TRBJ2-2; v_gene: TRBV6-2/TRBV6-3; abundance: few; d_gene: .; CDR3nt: TGTGCCAGCAGTTACTCGGGGCACACCGGGGAGCTGTTTTTT; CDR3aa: CASSYSGHTGELFF
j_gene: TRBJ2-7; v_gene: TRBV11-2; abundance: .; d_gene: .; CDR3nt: TGTGCCAGCAGCTTAGAGGGGAATAGAGGAGCGAGGCAGTACTTC; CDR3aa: CASSLEGNRGARQYF
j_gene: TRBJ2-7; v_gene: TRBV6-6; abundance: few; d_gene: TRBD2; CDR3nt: TGTGCCAGCAGTTACTCGGGCGGGAGCTCCTACGAGCAGTACTTC; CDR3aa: CASSYSGGSSYEQYF
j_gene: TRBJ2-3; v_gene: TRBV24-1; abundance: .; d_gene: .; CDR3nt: TGTGCCACCATGGGGCTAGGGTCCGATACGCAGTATTTT; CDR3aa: CATMGLGSDTQYF
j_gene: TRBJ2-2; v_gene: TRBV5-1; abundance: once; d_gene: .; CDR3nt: TGCGCCAGCAGCCCTCAGGAGGCCGGGGAGCTGTTTTTT; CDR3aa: CASSPQEAGELFF
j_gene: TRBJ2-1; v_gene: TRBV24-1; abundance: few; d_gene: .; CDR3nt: TGTGCCACCAGTGACGGCGGAGAGCAGTTCTTC; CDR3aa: CATSDGGEQFF
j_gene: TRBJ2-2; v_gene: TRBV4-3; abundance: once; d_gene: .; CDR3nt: TGCGCCAGCAGCCAAGGGACCCAGAACACCGGGGGGCTGTTTTTT; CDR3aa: CASSQGTQNTGGLFF
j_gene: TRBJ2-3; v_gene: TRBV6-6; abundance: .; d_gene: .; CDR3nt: TGTGCCAGCAGACCTGACCTTCGCACAGATACGCAGTATTTT; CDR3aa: CASRPDLRTDTQYF
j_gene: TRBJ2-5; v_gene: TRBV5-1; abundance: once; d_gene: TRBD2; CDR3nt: TGCGCCAGCACCCTGGGGGCTAGCGGGAGCGAGACCCAGTACTTC; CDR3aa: CASTLGASGSETQYF
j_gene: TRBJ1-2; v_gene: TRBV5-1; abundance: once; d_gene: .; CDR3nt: TGCGCCAGCAGCAAAAACGACAGGAAGGATGGCTACACCTTC; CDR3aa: CASSKNDRKDGYTF
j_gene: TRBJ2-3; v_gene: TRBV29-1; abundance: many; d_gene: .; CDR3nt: TGCAGCGTTGCGGAGGCTCGGGGTACGCAGTATTTT; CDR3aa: CSVAEARGTQYF
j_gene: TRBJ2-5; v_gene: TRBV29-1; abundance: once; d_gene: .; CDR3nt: TGCAGCTTCGAGGGACATAGGGAGACCCAGTACTTC; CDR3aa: CSFEGHRETQYF
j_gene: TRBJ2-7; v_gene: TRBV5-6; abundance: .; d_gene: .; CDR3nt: TGTGCCAGCAGGGACGCGGGACAGAGCTACGAGCAGTACTTC; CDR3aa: CASRDAGQSYEQYF
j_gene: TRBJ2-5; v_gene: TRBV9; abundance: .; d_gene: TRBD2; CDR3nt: TGTGCCAGCAGCGTAGCCCCCGGACTAGCGGCTACGACCCAGTACTTC; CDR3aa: CASSVAPGLAATTQYF
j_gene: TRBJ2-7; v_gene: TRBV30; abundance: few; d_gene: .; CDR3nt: TGTGCCTGGAGTGTAATGGGCGCCTACGAGCAGTACTTC; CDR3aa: CAWSVMGAYEQYF
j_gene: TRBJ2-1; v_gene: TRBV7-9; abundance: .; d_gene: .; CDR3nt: TGTGCCAGCAGCTTATCGGGCAGGGGTTGGGATGAGCAGTTCTTC; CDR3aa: CASSLSGRGWDEQFF
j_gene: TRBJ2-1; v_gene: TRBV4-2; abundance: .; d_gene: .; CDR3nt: TGTGCCAGCAGCCAAGATAGTTCCTCAGGGAATGAGCAGTTCTTC; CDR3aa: CASSQDSSSGNEQFF
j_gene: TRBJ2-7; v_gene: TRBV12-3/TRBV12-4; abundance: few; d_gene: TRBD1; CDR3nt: TGTGCCACCTCGGGGACAGCACCCTACGAGCAGTACTTC; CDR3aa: CATSGTAPYEQYF
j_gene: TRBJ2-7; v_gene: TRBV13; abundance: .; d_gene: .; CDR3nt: TGTGCCAGCAGCTTGGACAGCAAACCCTACGAGCAGTACTTC; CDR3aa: CASSLDSKPYEQYF
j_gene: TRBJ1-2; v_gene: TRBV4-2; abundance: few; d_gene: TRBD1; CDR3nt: TGTGCCAGCAGCCAAGATCAGTTGGGACAGGGAGGCTACACCTTC; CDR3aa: CASSQDQLGQGGYTF
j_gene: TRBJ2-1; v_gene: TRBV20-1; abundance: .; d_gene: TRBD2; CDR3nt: TGCAGTGCTAGCGCAGGACTAGCGGGGTCCGGGCAGTTCTTC; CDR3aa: CSASAGLAGSGQFF
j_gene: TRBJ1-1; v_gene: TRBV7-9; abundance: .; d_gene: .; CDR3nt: TGTGCCAGCAGGGACTTGAACACTGAAGCTTTCTTT; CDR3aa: CASRDLNTEAFF
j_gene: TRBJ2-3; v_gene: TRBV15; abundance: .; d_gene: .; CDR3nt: TGTGCCACCAGCAGAGTAACGGCTAGGCACACAGATACGCAGTATTTT; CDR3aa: CATSRVTARHTDTQYF
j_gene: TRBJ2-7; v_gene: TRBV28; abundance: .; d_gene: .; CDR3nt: TGTGCCAGCAGGCCCCCCGGCAGGCTAGGGTACGAGCAGTACTTC; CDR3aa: CASRPPGRLGYEQYF
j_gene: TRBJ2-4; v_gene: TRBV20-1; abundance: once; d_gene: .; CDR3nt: TGCAGTGCTAGGGGACCTGGAAACATTCAGTACTTC; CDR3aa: CSARGPGNIQYF
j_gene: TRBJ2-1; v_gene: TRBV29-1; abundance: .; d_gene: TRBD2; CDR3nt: TGCAGCGTTGAAGGTAGGGGACTAGCGGGCAGCTCCTACAATGAGCAGTTCTTC; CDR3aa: CSVEGRGLAGSSYNEQFF
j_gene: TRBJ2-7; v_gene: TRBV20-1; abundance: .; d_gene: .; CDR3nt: TGCAGTGCTAGTGACGGGAGAGACTACGAGCAGTACTTC; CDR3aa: CSASDGRDYEQYF
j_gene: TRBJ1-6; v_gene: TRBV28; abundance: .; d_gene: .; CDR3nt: TGTGCCAGCAGTTTTACCGGGATGAGGAGTTCACCCCTCCACTTT; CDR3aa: CASSFTGMRSSPLHF
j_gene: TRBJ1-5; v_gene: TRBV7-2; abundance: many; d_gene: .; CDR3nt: TGTGCCAGCACCCATAGCAATCAGCCCCAGCATTTT; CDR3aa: CASTHSNQPQHF
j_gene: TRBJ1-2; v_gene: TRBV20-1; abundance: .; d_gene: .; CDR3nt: TGCAGTGCTCGCCGCGGGAGGGGGTATGGCTACACCTTC; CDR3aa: CSARRGRGYGYTF
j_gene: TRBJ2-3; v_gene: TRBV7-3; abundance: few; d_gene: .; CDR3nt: TGTGCCAGCAGCTTAATAGGGGGACGGATAGATACGCAGTATTTT; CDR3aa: CASSLIGGRIDTQYF
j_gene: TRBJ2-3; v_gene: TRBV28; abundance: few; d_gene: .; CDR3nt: TGTGCCAGCAGTTTGTATGGGGCAGGGTATGTAGCAGATACGCAGTATTTT; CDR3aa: CASSLYGAGYVADTQYF
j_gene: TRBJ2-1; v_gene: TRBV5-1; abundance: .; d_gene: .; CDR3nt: TGCGCCAGCAGCTTGGCCGACCCGCTAGAGCAGTTCTTC; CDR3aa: CASSLADPLEQFF
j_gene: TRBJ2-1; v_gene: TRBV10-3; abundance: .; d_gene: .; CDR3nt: TGTGCCATCAGGACAAACAATGAGCAGTTCTTC; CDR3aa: CAIRTNNEQFF
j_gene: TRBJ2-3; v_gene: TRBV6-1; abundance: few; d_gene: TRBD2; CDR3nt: TGTGCCAGCAGACCAACTAGCGGGAGGTCCACAGATACGCAGTATTTT; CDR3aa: CASRPTSGRSTDTQYF
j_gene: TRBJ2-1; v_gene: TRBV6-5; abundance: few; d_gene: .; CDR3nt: TGTGCCAGTCAGCCAGGGGTGATGCGCGAGCAGTTCTTC; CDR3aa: CASQPGVMREQFF
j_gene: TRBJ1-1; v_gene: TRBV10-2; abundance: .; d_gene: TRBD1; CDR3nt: TGCGCCAGCAGTCCCTTGACAGGGAGTAGCACTGAAGCTTTCTTT; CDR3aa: CASSPLTGSSTEAFF
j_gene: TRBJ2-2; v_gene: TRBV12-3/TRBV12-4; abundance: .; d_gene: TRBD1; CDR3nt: TGTGCCAGCAGTCCTGGACAGGGACGTACCGGGGAGCTGTTTTTT; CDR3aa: CASSPGQGRTGELFF
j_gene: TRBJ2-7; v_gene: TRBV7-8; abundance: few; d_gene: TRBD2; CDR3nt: TGTGCCAGCAGCTTAGCGGGTTCGGGAGGGACCTACGAGCAGTACTTC; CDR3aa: CASSLAGSGGTYEQYF
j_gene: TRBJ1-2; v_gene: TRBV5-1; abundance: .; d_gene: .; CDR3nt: TGCGCCAGCAGCTTAGGACAGAGGGATGGCTACACCTTC; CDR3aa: CASSLGQRDGYTF
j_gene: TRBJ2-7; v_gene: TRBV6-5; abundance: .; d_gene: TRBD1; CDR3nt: TGTGCCAGCCAACCGGACAGGGGTTTCGAGCAGTACTTC; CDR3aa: CASQPDRGFEQYF